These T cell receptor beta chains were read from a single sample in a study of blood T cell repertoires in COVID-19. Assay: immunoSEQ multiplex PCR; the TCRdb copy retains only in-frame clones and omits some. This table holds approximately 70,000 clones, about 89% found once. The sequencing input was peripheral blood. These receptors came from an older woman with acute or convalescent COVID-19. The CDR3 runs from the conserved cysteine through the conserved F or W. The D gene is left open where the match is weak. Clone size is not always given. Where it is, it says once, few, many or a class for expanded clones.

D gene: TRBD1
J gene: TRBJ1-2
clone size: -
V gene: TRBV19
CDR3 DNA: TGTGCCAGTAATCGGGACAGGTCAAACTATGGCTACACCTTC
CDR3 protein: CASNRDRSNYGYTF

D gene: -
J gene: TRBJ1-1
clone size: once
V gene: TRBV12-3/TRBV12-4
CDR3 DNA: TGTGCCAGCAGTCGATTAGGACAGTCTGAAGCTTTCTTT
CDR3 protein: CASSRLGQSEAFF

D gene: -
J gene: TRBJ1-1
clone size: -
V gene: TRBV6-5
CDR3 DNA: TGTGCCAGCACCCCCTCAGGATTAGAAGCTTTCTTT
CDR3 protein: CASTPSGLEAFF

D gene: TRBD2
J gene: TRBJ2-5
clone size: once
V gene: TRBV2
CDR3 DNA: TGTGCCAGCAGTGGTCGTGTAGCGGGGGGGCCTGAGACCCAGTACTTC
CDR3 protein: CASSGRVAGGPETQYF

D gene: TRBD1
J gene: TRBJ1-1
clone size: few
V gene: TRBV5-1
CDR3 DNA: TGCGCCAGCAGCTTGGGGAGACAGGGGAGGGGCACTGAAGCTTTCTTT
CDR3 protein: CASSLGRQGRGTEAFF

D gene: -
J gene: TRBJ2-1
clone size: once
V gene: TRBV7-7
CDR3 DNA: TGTGCCAGCAGCTTAGATGACAGCTACAATGAGCAGTTCTTC
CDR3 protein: CASSLDDSYNEQFF

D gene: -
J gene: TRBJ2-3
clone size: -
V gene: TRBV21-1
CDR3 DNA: TGTGCCAGCAGCATCGTTAGCGGGGGGACCACAGATACGCAGTATTTT
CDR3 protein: CASSIVSGGTTDTQYF

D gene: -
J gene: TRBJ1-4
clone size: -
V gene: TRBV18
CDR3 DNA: TGTGCCAGCTCACCCGGGGGGACTAATGAAAAACTGTTTTTT
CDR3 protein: CASSPGGTNEKLFF

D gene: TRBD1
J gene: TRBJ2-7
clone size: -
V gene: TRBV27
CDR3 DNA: TGTGCCAGTCGACAGGGAGCCCACGAGCAGTACTTC
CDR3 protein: CASRQGAHEQYF

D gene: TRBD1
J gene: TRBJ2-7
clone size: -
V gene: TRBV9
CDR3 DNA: TGTGCCAGCAGCGTAGGTTCAGGGGGCGAGCAGTACTTC
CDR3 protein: CASSVGSGGEQYF

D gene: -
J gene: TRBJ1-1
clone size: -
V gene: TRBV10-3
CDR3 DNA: TGTGCCATCAGACAAATGGGGGGTTCGGGCACTGAAGCTTTCTTT
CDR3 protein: CAIRQMGGSGTEAFF

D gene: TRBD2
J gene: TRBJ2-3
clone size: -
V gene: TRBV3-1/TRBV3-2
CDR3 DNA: TGTGCCAGCAGCCAAGAAATGCGGGGGATCACAGATACGCAGTATTTT
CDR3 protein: CASSQEMRGITDTQYF

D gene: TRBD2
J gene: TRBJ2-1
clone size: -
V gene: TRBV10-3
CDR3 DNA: TGTGCCATCAGATTAGCGGGGTACGACAATGAGCAGTTCTTC
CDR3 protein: CAIRLAGYDNEQFF

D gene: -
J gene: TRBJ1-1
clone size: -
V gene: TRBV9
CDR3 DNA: TGTGCCAGCATCCAAGATCTACACAGGGATATGAACACTGAAGCTTTCTTT
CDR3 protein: CASIQDLHRDMNTEAFF

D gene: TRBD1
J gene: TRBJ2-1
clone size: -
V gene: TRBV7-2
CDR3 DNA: TGTGCCAGCAGCCCCGAAACCGGGACAGGGCTTAATGAGCAGTTCTTC
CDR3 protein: CASSPETGTGLNEQFF

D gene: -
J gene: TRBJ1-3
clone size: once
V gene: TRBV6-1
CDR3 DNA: TGTGCCAGCAGTGATTTGGGACTGCACTCTGGAAACACCATATATTTT
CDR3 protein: CASSDLGLHSGNTIYF

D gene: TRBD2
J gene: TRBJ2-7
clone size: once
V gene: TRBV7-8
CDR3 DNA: TGTGCCAGCAGCGTCAAGGAGCGGGGAGAGTACGAGCAGTACTTC
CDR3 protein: CASSVKERGEYEQYF

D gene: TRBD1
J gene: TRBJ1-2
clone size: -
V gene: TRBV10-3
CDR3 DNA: TGTGCCATCAGTGAGTCCGAGGGGGCAGACTATGGCTACACCTTC
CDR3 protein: CAISESEGADYGYTF

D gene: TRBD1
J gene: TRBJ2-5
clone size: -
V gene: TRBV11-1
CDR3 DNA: TGTGCCAGCAGCTGGACAGGGGTGGTAGAGACCCAGTACTTC
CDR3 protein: CASSWTGVVETQYF

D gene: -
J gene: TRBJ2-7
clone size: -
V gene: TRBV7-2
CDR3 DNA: TGTGCCAGCAGCTTGTCCAGCTCCTACGAGCAGTACTTC
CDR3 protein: CASSLSSSYEQYF

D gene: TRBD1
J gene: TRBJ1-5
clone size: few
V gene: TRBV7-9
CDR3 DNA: TGTGCCAGCAGCTTACTAGAGAGGGCCAGGGGGCGGCCCAATCAGCCCCAGCATTTT
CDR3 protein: CASSLLERARGRPNQPQHF

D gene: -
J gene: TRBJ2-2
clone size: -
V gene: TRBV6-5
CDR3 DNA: TGTGCCAGCAGTTCCAGGGGTGGCACCGGGGAGCTGTTTTTT
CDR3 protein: CASSSRGGTGELFF

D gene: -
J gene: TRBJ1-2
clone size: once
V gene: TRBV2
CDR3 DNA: TGTGCCAGCAGACCAGCCGGGGGGAACTATGGCTACACCTTC
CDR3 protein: CASRPAGGNYGYTF

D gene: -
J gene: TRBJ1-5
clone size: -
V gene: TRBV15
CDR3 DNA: TGTGCCACCAGCGGAGGGGCCCAACAGGGCTCACATCAGCCCCAGCATTTT
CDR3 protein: CATSGGAQQGSHQPQHF

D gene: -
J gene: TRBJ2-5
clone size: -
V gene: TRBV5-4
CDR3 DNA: TGTGCCAGCAGCTTGGCAGGGTCGGAGACCCAGTACTTC
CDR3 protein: CASSLAGSETQYF

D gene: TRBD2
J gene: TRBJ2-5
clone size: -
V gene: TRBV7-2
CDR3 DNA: TGTGCCAGCAGCAACGGGGGGACTAGCGGTGGAGAGACCCAGTACTTC
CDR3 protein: CASSNGGTSGGETQYF

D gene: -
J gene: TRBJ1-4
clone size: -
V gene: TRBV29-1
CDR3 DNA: TGCAGCGCTCATTGCGGTAGGACTAATGAAAAACTGTTTTTT
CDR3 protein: CSAHCGRTNEKLFF

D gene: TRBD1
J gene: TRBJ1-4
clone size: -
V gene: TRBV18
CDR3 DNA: TGTGCCAGCTCTCCAAACAGACAGGGGGCATCGAGTGAAAAACTGTTTTTT
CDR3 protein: CASSPNRQGASSEKLFF

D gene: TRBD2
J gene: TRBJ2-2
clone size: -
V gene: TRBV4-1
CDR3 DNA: TGCGCCAGCAGCCAAGATCTTGCTAGCGGGCTCCCCGGGGAGCTGTTTTTT
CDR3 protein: CASSQDLASGLPGELFF

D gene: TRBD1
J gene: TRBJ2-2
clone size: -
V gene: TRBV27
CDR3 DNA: TGTGCCAGCAGTTTGTTGACAGGGCGAGGCACCGGGGAGCTGTTTTTT
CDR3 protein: CASSLLTGRGTGELFF

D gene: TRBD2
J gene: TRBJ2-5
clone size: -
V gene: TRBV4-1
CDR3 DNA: TGCGCCAGCAGGCAAGCGGGGGGCGAAGAGACCCAGTACTTC
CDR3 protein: CASRQAGGEETQYF

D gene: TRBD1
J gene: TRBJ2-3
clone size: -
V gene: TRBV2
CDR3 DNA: TGTGCCAGCGGACAGGGGGCTGGTCGGGTGACAGATACGCAGTATTTT
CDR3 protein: CASGQGAGRVTDTQYF

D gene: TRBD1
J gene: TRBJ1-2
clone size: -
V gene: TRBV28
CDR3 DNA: TGTGCCAGCAGTCAGGGATCCAGGGGGCATGGCTACACCTTC
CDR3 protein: CASSQGSRGHGYTF

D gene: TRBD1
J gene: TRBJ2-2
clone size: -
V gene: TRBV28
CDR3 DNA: TGTGCCAGCAGTTTAGACAGGGGTACCGGGGAGCTGTTTTTT
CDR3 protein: CASSLDRGTGELFF

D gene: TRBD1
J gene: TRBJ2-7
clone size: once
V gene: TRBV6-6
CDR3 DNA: TGTGCCAGCAGTCCTTCGGGACAGGGGACTAGGCAGTACTTC
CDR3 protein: CASSPSGQGTRQYF

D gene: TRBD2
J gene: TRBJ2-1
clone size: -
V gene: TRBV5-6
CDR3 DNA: TGTGCCAGCAGCTTGCGGCAGGGTAGCGGGGGGGCCTACAATGAGCAGTTCTTC
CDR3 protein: CASSLRQGSGGAYNEQFF

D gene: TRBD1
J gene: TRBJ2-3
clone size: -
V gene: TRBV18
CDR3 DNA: TGTGCCAGCTCACCAGGACAGGCCTCTAGCACAGATACGCAGTATTTT
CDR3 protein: CASSPGQASSTDTQYF

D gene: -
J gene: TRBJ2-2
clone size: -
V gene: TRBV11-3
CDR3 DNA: TGTGCCAGCAGCTCTCGACTAGCCGGGGAGCTGTTTTTT
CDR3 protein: CASSSRLAGELFF

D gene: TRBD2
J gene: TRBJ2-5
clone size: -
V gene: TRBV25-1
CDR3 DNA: TGTGCCAGCAGTGAAAGTGGGACTAGCGGGGGGGCGGAGACCCAGTACTTC
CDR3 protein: CASSESGTSGGAETQYF

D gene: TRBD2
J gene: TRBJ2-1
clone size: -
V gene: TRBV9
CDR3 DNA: TGTGCCAGCAGCGTAGGAGAGCGGGGGGGGACAAATGAGCAGTTCTTC
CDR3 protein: CASSVGERGGTNEQFF

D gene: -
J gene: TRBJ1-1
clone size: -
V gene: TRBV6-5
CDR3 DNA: TGTGCCAGCAGCCGGGAGAACACTGAAGCTTTCTTT
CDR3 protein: CASSRENTEAFF

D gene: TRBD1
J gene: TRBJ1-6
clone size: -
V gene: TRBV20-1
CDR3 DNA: TGCAGTGCTTCGACAGGGAGGACCCTCCACTTT
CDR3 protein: CSASTGRTLHF

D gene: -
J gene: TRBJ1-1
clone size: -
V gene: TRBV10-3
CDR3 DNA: TGTGCCATCAGTGAGTCTGCGGTCAGAGGGACTGAAGCTTTCTTT
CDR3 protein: CAISESAVRGTEAFF

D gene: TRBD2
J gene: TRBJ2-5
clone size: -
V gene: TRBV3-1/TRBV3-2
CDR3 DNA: TGTGCCAGCAGCCAAGGTAGGCGGGGGAACAAAGAGACCCAGTACTTC
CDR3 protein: CASSQGRRGNKETQYF

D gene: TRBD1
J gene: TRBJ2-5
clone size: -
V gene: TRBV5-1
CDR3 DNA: TGCGCCAGCAGGAGGGCAGGGGGCGGGGAGACCCAGTACTTC
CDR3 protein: CASRRAGGGETQYF

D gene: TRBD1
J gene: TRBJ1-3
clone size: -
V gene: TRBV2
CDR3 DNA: TGTGCCAGCAGGACAGGGCTCTCTGGAAACACCATATATTTT
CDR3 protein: CASRTGLSGNTIYF

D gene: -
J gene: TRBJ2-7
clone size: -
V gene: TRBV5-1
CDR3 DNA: TGCGCCAGCAGCGGCTTGGACCACCGGGGCGAGCAGTACTTC
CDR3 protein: CASSGLDHRGEQYF

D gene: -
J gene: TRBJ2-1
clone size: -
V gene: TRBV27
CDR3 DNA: TGTGCCAGCAGTTTATTGACAAATCGCGGGAATGAGCAGTTCTTC
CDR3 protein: CASSLLTNRGNEQFF

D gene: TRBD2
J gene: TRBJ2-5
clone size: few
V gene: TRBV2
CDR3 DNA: TGTGCCAGCCGCTTAGGGACTAGCGGGGAAGGGGAGACCCAGTACTTC
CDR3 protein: CASRLGTSGEGETQYF

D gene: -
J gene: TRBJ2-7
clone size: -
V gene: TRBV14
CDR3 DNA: TGTGCCAGCAGCCAAGATTCCGCCAGGGTACGCGAGCAGTACTTC
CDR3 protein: CASSQDSARVREQYF

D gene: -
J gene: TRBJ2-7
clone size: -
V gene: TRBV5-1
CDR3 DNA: TGCGCCAGCAGCCCCTGGGCGACGCGCTCCTACGAGCAGTACTTC
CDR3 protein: CASSPWATRSYEQYF

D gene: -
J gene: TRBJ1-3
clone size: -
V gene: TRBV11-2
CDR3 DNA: TGTGCCAGCAGTAAGGTCTCTGAGGCTGGAAACACCATATATTTT
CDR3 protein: CASSKVSEAGNTIYF

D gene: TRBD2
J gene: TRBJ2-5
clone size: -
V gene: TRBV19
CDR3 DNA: TGTGCCAGTAGCAAAACCGGTCCGGGACTAGCGGGGATAGGAGAGACCCAGTACTTC
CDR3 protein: CASSKTGPGLAGIGETQYF

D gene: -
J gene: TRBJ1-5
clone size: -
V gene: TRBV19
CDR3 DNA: TGTGCCAGTAGTATTGATCCTCAGGGTTTTCAGCCCCAGCATTTT
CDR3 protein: CASSIDPQGFQPQHF

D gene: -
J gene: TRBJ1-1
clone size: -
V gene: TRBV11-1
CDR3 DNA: TGTGCCAGCAGCTTGGGGCCGAACACTGAAGCTTTCTTT
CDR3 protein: CASSLGPNTEAFF

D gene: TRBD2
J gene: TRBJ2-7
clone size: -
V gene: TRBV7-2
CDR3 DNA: TGTGCCAGCAGCTTAGATTGGGGGGGAGTTTACGAGCAGTACTTC
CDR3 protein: CASSLDWGGVYEQYF

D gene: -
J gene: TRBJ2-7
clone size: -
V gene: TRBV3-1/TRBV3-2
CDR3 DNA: TGTGCCAGCAGCCAACGGACAGACTACGAGCAGTACTTC
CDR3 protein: CASSQRTDYEQYF

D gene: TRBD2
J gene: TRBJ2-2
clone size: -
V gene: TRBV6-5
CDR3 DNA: TGTGCCAGCAGTAGACTAGCGGGGGGCACCGGGGAGCTGTTTTTT
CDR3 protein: CASSRLAGGTGELFF

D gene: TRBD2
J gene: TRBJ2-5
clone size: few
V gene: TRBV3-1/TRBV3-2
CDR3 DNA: TGTGCCAGCAGCCAAAGGACTAGCGGGGTAGGAGGAGAGACCCAGTACTTC
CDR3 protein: CASSQRTSGVGGETQYF